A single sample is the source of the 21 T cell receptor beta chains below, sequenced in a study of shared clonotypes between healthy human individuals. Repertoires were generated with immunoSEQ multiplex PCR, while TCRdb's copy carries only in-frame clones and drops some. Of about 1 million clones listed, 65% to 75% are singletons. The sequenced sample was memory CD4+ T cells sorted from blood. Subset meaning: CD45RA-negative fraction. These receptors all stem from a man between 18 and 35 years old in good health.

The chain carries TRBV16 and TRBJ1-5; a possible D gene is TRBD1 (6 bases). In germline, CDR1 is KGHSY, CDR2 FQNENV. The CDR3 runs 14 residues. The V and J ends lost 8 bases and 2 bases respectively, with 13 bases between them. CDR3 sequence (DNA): TGTGCCAGCGGGAAGGGGGTACGCAATCAGCCCCAGCATTTT. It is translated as CASGKGVRNQPQHF. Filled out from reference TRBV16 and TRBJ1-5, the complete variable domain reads GEEVAQTPKHLVRGEGQKAKLYCAPIKGHSYVFWYQQVLKNEFKFLISFQNENVFDETGMPKERFSAKCLPNSPCSLEIQATKLEDSAVYFCASGKGVRNQPQHFGDGTRLSIL.

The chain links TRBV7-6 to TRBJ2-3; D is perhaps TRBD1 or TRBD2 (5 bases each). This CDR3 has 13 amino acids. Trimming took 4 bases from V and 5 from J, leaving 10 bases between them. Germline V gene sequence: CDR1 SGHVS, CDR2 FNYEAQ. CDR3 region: CASSSRDRDTQYF. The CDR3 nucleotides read TGTGCCAGCAGCTCCCGGGACCGAGATACGCAGTATTTT.

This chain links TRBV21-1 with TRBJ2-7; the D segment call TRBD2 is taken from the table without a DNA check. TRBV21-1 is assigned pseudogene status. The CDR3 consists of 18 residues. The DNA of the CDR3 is TGTGCCAGCAGCAAAGAACTAGCGGGAGGACCGGGATCCTACGAGCAGTACTTC. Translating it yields CASSKELAGGPGSYEQYF.

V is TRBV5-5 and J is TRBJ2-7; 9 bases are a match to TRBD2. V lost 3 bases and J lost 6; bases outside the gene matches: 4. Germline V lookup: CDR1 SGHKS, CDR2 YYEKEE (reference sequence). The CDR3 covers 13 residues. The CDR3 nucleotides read TGTGCCAGCAGCTGGACTAGCGAGGGCGAGCAGTACTTC. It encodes CASSWTSEGEQYF.

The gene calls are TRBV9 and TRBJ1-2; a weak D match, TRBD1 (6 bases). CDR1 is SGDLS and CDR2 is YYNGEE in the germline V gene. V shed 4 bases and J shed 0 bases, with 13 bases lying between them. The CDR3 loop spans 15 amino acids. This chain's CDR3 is CASSTGTKANYGYTF. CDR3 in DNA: TGTGCCAGCAGCACAGGGACGAAAGCTAACTATGGCTACACCTTC.

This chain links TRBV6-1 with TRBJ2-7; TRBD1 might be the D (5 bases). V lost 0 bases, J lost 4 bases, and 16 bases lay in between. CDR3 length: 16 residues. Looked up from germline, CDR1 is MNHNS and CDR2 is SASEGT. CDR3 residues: CASSEALGYQGYEQYF. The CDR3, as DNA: TGTGCCAGCAGTGAAGCGCTGGGGTACCAGGGTTACGAGCAGTACTTC.

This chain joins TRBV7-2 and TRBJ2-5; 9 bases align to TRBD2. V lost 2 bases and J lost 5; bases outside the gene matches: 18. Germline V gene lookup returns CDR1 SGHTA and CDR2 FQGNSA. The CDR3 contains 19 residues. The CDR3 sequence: CASSLRVTSGTIWSETQYF. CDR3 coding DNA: TGTGCCAGCAGCTTACGGGTGACTAGCGGAACAATTTGGTCGGAGACCCAGTACTTC.

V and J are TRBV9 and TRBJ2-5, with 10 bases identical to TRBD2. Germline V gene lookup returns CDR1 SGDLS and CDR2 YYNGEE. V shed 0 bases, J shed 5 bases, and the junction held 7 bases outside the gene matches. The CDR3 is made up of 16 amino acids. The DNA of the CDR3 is TGTGCCAGCAGCGTAGGAGCGGGGGGGCCAGGGGAGACCCAGTACTTC. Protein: CASSVGAGGPGETQYF.

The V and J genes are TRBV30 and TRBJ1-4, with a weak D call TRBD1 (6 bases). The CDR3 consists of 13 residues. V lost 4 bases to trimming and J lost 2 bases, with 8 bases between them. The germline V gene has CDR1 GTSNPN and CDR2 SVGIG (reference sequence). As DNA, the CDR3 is TGTGCCTGGAAGACAGGTACTAATGAAAAACTGTTTTTT. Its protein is CAWKTGTNEKLFF. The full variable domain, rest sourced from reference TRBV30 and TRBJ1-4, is SQTIHQWPATLVQPVGSPLSLECTVEGTSNPNLYWYRQAAGRGLQLLFYSVGIGQISSEVPQNLSASRPQDRQFILSSKKLLLSDSGFYLCAWKTGTNEKLFFGSGTQLSVL.

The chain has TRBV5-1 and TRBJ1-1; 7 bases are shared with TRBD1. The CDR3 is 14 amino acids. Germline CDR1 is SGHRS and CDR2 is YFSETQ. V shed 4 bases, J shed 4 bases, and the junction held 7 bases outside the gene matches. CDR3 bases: TGCGCCAGCAGCAGGACAGGATTTGGCACTGAAGCTTTCTTT. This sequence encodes CASSRTGFGTEAFF.

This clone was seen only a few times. Written as DNA, the CDR3 is TGTGCCAGTAGTGAGTCGCAGGCCGGGAATCAGCCCCAGCATTTT. It translates to CASSESQAGNQPQHF. J is TRBJ1-5 and V is TRBV19; no clear D. Trimming removed 5 bases at V and 4 bases at J, with 15 bases between. The germline gives CDR1 LNHDA, CDR2 SQIVND (reference sequence). There are 15 residues in the CDR3.

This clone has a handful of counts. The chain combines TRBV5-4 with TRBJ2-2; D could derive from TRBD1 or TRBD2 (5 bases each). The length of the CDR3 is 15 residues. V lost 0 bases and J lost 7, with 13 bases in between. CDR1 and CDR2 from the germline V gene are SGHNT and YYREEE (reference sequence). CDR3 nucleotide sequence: TGTGCCAGCAGCTTGGACGGGACCCCCGGCGGGGAGCTGTTTTTT. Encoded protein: CASSLDGTPGGELFF.

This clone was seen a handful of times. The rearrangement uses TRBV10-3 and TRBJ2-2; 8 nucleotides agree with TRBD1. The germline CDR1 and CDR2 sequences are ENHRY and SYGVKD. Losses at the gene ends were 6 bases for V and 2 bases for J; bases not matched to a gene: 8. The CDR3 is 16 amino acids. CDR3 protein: CAIRASQGGNTGELFF. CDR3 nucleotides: TGTGCCATCAGAGCATCACAGGGGGGAAACACCGGGGAGCTGTTTTTT.

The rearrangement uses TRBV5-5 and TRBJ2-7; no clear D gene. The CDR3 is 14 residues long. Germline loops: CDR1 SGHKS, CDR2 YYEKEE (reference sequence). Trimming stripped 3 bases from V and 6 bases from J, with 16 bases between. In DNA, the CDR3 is TGTGCCAGCAGCTCGGTATCGGGCCCCTTCGAGCAGTACTTC. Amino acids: CASSSVSGPFEQYF.

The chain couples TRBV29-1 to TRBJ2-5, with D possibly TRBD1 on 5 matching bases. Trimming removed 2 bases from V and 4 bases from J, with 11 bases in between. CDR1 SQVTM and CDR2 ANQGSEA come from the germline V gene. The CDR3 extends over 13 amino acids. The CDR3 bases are TGCAGCGTTGAATCGGCAGGGCGAGAGACCCAGTACTTC. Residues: CSVESAGRETQYF.

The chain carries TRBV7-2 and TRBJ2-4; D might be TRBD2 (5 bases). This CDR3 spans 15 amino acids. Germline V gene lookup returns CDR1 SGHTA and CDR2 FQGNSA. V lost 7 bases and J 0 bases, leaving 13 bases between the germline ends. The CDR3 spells CASIERAGAKNIQYF. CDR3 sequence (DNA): TGTGCCAGCATCGAGAGGGCGGGAGCCAAAAACATTCAGTACTTC. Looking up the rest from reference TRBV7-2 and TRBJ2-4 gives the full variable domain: GAGVSQSPSNKVTEKGKDVELRCDPISGHTALYWYRQSLGQGLEFLIYFQGNSAPDKSGLPSDRFSAERTGGSVSTLTIQRTQQEDSAVYLCASIERAGAKNIQYFGAGTRLSVL.

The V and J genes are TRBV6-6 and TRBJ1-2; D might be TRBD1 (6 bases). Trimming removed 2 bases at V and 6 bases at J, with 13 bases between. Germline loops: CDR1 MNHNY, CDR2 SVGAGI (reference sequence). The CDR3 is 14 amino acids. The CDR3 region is CASSYTDSANGYTF. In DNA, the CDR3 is TGTGCCAGCAGTTACACGGACAGCGCAAATGGCTACACCTTC.

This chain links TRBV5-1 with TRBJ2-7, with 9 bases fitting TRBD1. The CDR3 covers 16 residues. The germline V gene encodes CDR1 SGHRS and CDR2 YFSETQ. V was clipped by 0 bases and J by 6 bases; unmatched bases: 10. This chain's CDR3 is CASSLVSGQGFGEQYF. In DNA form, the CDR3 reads TGCGCCAGCAGCTTGGTGTCGGGACAGGGTTTCGGCGAGCAGTACTTC.

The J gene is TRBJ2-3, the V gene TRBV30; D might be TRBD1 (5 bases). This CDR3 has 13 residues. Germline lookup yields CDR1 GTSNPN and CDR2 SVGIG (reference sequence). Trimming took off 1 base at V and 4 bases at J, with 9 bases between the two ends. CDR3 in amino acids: CAWSGGYSDTQYF. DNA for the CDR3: TGTGCCTGGAGTGGGGGCTACTCAGATACGCAGTATTTT.

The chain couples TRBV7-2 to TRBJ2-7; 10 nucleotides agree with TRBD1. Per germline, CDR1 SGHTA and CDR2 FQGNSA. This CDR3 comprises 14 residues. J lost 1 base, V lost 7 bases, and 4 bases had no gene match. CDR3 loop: CASIPDRGSYEQYF. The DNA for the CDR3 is TGTGCCAGCATCCCGGACAGGGGGTCCTACGAGCAGTACTTC.

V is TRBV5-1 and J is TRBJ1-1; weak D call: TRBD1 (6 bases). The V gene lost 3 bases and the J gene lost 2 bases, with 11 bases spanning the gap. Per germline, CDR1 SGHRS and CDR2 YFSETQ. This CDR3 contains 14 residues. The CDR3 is CASSWGQENTEAFF. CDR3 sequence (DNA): TGCGCCAGCAGCTGGGGGCAGGAAAACACTGAAGCTTTCTTT.